A selection of T cell receptor beta chains follows, all from one sample in a study of shared clonotypes between healthy human individuals. Repertoires were generated with immunoSEQ multiplex PCR, while TCRdb's copy carries only in-frame clones and drops some. Among over 800,000 clones, 80% to 95% were seen once, and the ten largest hold less than 25%. Sequencing input: naive CD8+ T cells sorted from blood. The receptors come from a man under 40 in good health. Both conserved end residues are part of each CDR3. A D gene is named only where the DNA matches it firmly. A row's size may be missing; if present it is once, few, many or a size class.

V gene	clone size	J gene	D gene	CDR3 protein	CDR3 DNA
TRBV18	.	TRBJ2-7	.	CASSPTGPGYEQYF	TGTGCCAGCTCACCAACGGGACCGGGCTACGAGCAGTACTTC
TRBV14	.	TRBJ2-7	TRBD1	CASSQDSFPGQGYEQYF	TGTGCCAGCAGCCAAGATTCTTTCCCGGGACAGGGGTACGAGCAGTACTTC
TRBV4-2	few	TRBJ1-2	.	CASSQGEGTASDYTF	TGTGCCAGCAGCCAAGGGGAAGGGACCGCGTCCGACTACACCTTC
TRBV28	.	TRBJ2-1	TRBD2	CASSHIPGDAREGHEQFF	TGTGCCAGCAGTCATATACCCGGAGACGCGCGGGAGGGCCATGAGCAGTTCTTC
TRBV2	.	TRBJ1-2	.	CASSDEGSRYGYTF	TGTGCCAGCAGTGACGAGGGGTCCCGCTATGGCTACACCTTC
TRBV6-5	.	TRBJ2-7	TRBD2	CASSRLIAGDGEQYF	TGTGCCAGCAGTAGACTCATAGCGGGAGACGGCGAGCAGTACTTC
TRBV4-1	.	TRBJ1-4	.	CASSQDPPRGPNEKLFF	TGCGCCAGCAGCCAAGATCCCCCGCGGGGGCCGAATGAAAAACTGTTTTTT
TRBV27	.	TRBJ2-1	.	CASSLPSNEQFF	TGTGCCAGCAGTTTACCCAGTAATGAGCAGTTCTTC
TRBV7-9	.	TRBJ1-5	.	CASSRPGFGQPQHF	TGTGCCAGCAGCCGCCCTGGGTTCGGTCAGCCCCAGCATTTT
TRBV28	once	TRBJ1-5	.	CASSLLLGSSNQPQHF	TGTGCCAGCAGTTTACTCCTGGGTAGTAGCAATCAGCCCCAGCATTTT
TRBV14	.	TRBJ2-2	.	CASSWTNTGELFF	TGTGCCAGCTCGTGGACGAACACCGGGGAGCTGTTTTTT
TRBV7-9	.	TRBJ2-5	.	CASSFFLGIIQETQYF	TGTGCCAGCAGCTTTTTTCTGGGGATCATTCAAGAGACCCAGTACTTC
TRBV27	.	TRBJ2-7	TRBD2	CASSFSGSPFYEQYF	TGTGCCAGCAGTTTTAGCGGGAGTCCCTTCTACGAGCAGTACTTC
TRBV29-1	.	TRBJ2-7	.	CSVEGGGTYEQYF	TGCAGCGTTGAAGGTGGCGGAACCTACGAGCAGTACTTC
TRBV6-1	.	TRBJ2-3	.	CASSQNSPWDTQYF	TGTGCCAGCAGCCAGAACTCTCCTTGGGATACGCAGTATTTT
TRBV15	.	TRBJ2-7	TRBD1	CATSGSGTGFFEQYF	TGTGCCACCAGCGGATCCGGGACAGGTTTTTTCGAGCAGTACTTC
TRBV7-9	once	TRBJ1-1	TRBD1	CASSLVGRTGLNTEAFF	TGTGCCAGCAGCTTAGTAGGCCGGACAGGGCTTAACACTGAAGCTTTCTTT